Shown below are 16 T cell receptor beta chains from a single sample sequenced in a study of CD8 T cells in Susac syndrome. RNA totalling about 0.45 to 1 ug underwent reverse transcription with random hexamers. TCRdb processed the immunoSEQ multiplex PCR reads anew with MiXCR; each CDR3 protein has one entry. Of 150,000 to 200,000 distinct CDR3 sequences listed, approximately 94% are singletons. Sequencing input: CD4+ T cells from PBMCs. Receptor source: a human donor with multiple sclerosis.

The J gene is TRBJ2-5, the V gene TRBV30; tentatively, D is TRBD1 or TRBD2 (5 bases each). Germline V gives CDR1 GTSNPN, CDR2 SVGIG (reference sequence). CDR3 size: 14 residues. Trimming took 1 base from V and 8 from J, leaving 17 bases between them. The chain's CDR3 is CAWSAGTGKVTQYF. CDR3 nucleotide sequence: TGTGCCTGGAGTGCCGGGACGGGGAAGGTAACCCAGTACTTC.

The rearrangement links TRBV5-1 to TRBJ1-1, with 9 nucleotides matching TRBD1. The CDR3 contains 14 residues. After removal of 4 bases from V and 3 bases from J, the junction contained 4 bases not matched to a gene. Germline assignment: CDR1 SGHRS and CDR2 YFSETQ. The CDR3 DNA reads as TGCGCCAGCAGCATACAGGGGGCACACACTGAAGCTTTCTTT. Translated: CASSIQGAHTEAFF.

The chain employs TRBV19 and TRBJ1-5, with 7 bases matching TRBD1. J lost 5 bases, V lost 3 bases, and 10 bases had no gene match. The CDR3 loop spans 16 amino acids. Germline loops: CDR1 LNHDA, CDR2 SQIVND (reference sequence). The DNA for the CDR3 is TGTGCCAGTAGTATGTCTTGGGCAGGGGGGTATCAGCCCCAGCATTTT. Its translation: CASSMSWAGGYQPQHF.

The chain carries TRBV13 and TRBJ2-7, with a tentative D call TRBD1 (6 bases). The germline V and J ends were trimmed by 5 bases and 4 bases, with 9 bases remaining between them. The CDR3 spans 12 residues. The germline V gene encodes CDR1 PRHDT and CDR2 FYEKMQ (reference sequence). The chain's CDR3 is CASSITGYEQYF. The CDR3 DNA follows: TGTGCCAGCAGCATAACAGGGTACGAGCAGTACTTC.

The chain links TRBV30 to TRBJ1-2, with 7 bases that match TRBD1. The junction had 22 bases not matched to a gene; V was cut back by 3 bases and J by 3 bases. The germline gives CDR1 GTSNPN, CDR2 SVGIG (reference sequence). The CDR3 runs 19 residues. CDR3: CAWRTGAGGFIGLYYGYTF. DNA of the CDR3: TGTGCCTGGAGGACGGGAGCAGGGGGATTCATCGGTCTATACTATGGCTACACCTTC. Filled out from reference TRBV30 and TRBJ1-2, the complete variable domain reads SQTIHQWPATLVQPVGSPLSLECTVEGTSNPNLYWYRQAAGRGLQLLFYSVGIGQISSEVPQNLSASRPQDRQFILSSKKLLLSDSGFYLCAWRTGAGGFIGLYYGYTFGSGTRLTVV.

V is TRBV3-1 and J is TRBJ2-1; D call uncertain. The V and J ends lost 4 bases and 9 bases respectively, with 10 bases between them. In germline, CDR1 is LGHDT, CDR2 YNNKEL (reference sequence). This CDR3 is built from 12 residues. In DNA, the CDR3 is TGTGCCAGCAGCCTGGCCGGTTCTGAGCAGTTCTTC. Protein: CASSLAGSEQFF.

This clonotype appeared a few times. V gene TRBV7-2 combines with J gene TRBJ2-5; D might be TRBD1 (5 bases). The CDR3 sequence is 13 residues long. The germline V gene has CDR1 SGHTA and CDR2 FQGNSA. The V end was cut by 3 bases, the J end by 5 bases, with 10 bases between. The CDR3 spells CASSFQGGETQYF. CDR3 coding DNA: TGTGCCAGCAGCTTTCAGGGTGGTGAGACCCAGTACTTC.

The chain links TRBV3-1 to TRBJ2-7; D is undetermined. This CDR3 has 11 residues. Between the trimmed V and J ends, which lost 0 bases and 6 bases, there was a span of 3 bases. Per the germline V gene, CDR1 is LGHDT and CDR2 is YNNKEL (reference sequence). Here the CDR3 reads CASSQEAEQYF. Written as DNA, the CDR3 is TGTGCCAGCAGCCAAGAAGCCGAGCAGTACTTC.

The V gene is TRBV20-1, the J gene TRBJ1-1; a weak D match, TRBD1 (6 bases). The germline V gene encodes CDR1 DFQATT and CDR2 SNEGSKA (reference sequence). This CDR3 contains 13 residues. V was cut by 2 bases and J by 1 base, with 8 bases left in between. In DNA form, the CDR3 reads TGCAGTGCTAGACGGACAGCGAACACTGAAGCTTTCTTT. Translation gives CSARRTANTEAFF.

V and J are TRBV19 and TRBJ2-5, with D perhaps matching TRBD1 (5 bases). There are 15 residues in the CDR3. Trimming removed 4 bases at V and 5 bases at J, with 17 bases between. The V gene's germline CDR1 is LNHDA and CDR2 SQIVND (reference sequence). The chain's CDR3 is CASSTLPQGRETQYF. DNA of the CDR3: TGTGCCAGTAGTACCCTACCGCAGGGCCGCGAGACCCAGTACTTC. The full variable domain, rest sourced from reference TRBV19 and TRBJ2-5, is DGGITQSPKYLFRKEGQNVTLSCEQNLNHDAMYWYRQDPGQGLRLIYYSQIVNDFQKGDIAEGYSVSREKKESFPLTVTSAQKNPTAFYLCASSTLPQGRETQYFGPGTRLLVL.

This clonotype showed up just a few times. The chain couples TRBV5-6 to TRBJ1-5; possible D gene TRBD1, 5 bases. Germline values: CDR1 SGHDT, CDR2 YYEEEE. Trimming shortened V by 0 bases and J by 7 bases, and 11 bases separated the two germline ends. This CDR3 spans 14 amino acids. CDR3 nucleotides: TGTGCCAGCAGCTTGGCAGGCTCAGGGCAGCCCCAGCATTTT. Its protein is CASSLAGSGQPQHF.

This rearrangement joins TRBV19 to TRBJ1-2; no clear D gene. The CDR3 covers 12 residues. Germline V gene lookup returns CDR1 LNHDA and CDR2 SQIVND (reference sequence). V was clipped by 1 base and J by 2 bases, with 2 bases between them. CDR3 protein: CASSIVNYGYTF. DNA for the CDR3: TGTGCCAGTAGTATAGTGAACTATGGCTACACCTTC. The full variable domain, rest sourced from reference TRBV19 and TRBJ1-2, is DGGITQSPKYLFRKEGQNVTLSCEQNLNHDAMYWYRQDPGQGLRLIYYSQIVNDFQKGDIAEGYSVSREKKESFPLTVTSAQKNPTAFYLCASSIVNYGYTFGSGTRLTVV.

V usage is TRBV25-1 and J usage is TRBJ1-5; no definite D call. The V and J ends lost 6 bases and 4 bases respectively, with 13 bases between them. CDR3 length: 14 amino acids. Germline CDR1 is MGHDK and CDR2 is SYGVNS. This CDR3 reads CASRGPSGNQPQHF. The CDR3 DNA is TGTGCCAGCAGAGGTCCGTCGGGGAATCAGCCCCAGCATTTT. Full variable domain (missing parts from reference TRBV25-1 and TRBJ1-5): EADIYQTPRYLVIGTGKKITLECSQTMGHDKMYWYQQDPGMELHLIHYSYGVNSTEKGDLSSESTVSRIRTEHFPLTLESARPSHTSQYLCASRGPSGNQPQHFGDGTRLSIL.

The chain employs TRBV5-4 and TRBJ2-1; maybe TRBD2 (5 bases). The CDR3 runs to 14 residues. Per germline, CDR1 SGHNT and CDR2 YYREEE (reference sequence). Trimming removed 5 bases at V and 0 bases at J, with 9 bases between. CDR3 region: CASSRSGSYNEQFF. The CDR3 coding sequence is TGTGCCAGCAGTAGAAGCGGCTCCTACAATGAGCAGTTCTTC.

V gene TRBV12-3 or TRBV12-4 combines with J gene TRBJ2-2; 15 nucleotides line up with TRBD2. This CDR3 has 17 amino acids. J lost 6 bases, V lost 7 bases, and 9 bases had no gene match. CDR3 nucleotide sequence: TGTGCCAGCACCTCCGGGACTAGCGGGAGGATCTCCGGGGAGCTGTTTTTT. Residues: CASTSGTSGRISGELFF.

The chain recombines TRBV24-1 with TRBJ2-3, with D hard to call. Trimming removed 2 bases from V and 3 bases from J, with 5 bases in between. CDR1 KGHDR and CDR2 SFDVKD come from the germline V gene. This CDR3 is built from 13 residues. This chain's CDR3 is CATSDYGTDTQYF. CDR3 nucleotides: TGTGCCACCAGTGATTACGGGACAGATACGCAGTATTTT.